These 13 T cell receptor beta chains were all obtained from the same sample, sequenced in a study of blood T cell repertoires in COVID-19. Profiled with immunoSEQ multiplex PCR; TCRdb holds only in-frame clones, not every one. The table has about 140,000 clones, more than 80% seen once. Source material: PBMCs or T cells enriched from blood (not recorded which). The origin of the receptors is a man aged 45-65 years who had recovered from COVID-19.

The chain joins TRBV9 to TRBJ2-3, with 8 bases lining up with TRBD2. CDR1 and CDR2 (germline): SGDLS, YYNGEE. CDR3 length equals 18 residues. Losses at the gene ends were 2 bases for V and 1 base for J; bases not matched to a gene: 12. For the CDR3, the DNA is TGTGCCAGCAGCGTCTCACTTCCGGGACTAGGAGGCACAGATACGCAGTATTTT. Amino acid sequence: CASSVSLPGLGGTDTQYF.

This chain links TRBV5-1 with TRBJ1-6; 10 nucleotides line up with TRBD1. Germline loops: CDR1 SGHRS, CDR2 YFSETQ. V shed 2 bases, J shed 4 bases, and the junction held 9 bases outside the gene matches. CDR3 length equals 18 residues. The CDR3 DNA reads TGCGCCAGCAGCTTATCAGTCCCGGGACAGGGGTATAATTCACCCCTCCACTTT. Translation gives CASSLSVPGQGYNSPLHF.

This sequence joins TRBV6-1 and TRBJ2-7, with 7 bases matching TRBD1. The CDR3 consists of 14 residues. Germline V gene data show CDR1 as MNHNS and CDR2 as SASEGT. Germline trimming cut 6 bases from V and 7 bases from J; bases unmatched to any gene: 12. This chain's CDR3 is CASSHRGSLMEQYV. The CDR3 DNA reads TGTGCCAGCAGCCACAGGGGATCCTTAATGGAGCAGTACGTC.

J is TRBJ2-5 and V is TRBV28; a weak D match, TRBD2 (7 bases). This CDR3 has 16 residues. Trimming took off 3 bases at V and 5 bases at J, with 19 bases between the two ends. Germline V gene lookup returns CDR1 MDHEN and CDR2 SYDVKM. This CDR3 is CASSFTLSGGRETQYF. As DNA, the CDR3 is TGTGCCAGCAGTTTCACACTATCGGGGGGCAGGGAGACCCAGTACTTC.

The chain combines TRBV5-4 with TRBJ2-5, with TRBD1 identical over 7 bases. Trimming cost V 5 bases and J 0 bases; bases outside gene matches: 4. The CDR3 has 14 residues. Germline V gives CDR1 SGHNT, CDR2 YYREEE (reference sequence). The CDR3 sequence is CASRDTGDQETQYF. The DNA for the CDR3 is TGTGCCAGCAGAGATACAGGGGACCAAGAGACCCAGTACTTC.

This clone was seen a handful of times. The chain links TRBV28 to TRBJ1-2; TRBD1 matches 11 bases. V lost 4 bases, J lost 6 bases, and 4 bases stayed unmatched. CDR1 is MDHEN, CDR2 SYDVKM, per germline. The CDR3 spans 14 residues. The CDR3 DNA is TGTGCCAGCAGTTCGCGGGACAGGGGGAATGGCTACACCTTC. Translated: CASSSRDRGNGYTF.

The rearrangement links TRBV5-1 to TRBJ2-1, with TRBD2 identical over 7 bases. This CDR3 is built from 15 residues. Germline CDR1 reads SGHRS; CDR2 reads YFSETQ. The V segment lost 3 bases and the J segment 3 bases; nucleotides outside the gene matches: 6. CDR3 bases: TGCGCCAGCAGCTCAAGCGGGACTGGCTACAATGAGCAGTTCTTC. Its translation is CASSSSGTGYNEQFF.

The chain uses TRBV7-2 and TRBJ2-7; D is possibly TRBD1 (5 bases). The CDR3 sequence is 13 residues long. V was pared by 2 bases and J by 3 bases, with 8 bases between. Per the germline V gene, CDR1 is SGHTA and CDR2 is FQGNSA. The CDR3 region has the DNA TGTGCCAGCAGCTTATGGCAGGGCTACGAGCAGTACTTC. Translated: CASSLWQGYEQYF.

This chain joins TRBV28 and TRBJ1-1; weak D call: TRBD1 (5 bases). The germline V gene has CDR1 MDHEN and CDR2 SYDVKM. The V gene lost 5 bases and the J gene lost 5 bases, with 15 bases spanning the gap. The CDR3 spans 14 residues. The CDR3 region is CASSPSTRGTEAFF. CDR3 bases: TGTGCCAGCAGTCCATCTACACGGGGGACTGAAGCTTTCTTT. The full variable domain, rest sourced from reference TRBV28 and TRBJ1-1, is DVKVTQSSRYLVKRTGEKVFLECVQDMDHENMFWYRQDPGLGLRLIYFSYDVKMKEKGDIPEGYSVSREKKERFSLILESASTNQTSMYLCASSPSTRGTEAFFGQGTRLTVV.

The table lists this clone with a count of one. V and J are TRBV15 and TRBJ1-5, with TRBD1 matching over 9 bases. After removal of 4 bases from V and 7 bases from J, the junction contained 8 bases not matched to a gene. CDR3 size: 15 residues. CDR1 and CDR2 (germline): LNHNV, YYDKDF (reference sequence). The CDR3 DNA follows: TGTGCCACCAGCAACAGACAGGGGGTATTACAGCCCCAGCATTTT. It is translated as CATSNRQGVLQPQHF.

The chain recombines TRBV3-1 (or the pseudogene TRBV3-2) with TRBJ2-6; possibly TRBD1 for D (6 bases). V was cut by 1 base and J by 0 bases, with 13 bases left in between. Germline-derived CDR1 and CDR2 are LGHDT and YNNKEL (reference sequence). This CDR3 has 18 amino acids. CDR3 in DNA: TGTGCCAGCAGCCAAGTCAGGGGCCGACTCTCTGGGGCCAACGTCCTGACTTTC. Encoded protein: CASSQVRGRLSGANVLTF.

This clone was seen just once. The chain employs TRBV7-9 and TRBJ1-1, with D perhaps TRBD1 (6 bases). The CDR3 sequence is 14 residues long. V lost 4 bases and J 3 bases, leaving 12 bases between the germline ends. Germline assignment: CDR1 SEHNR and CDR2 FQNEAQ (reference sequence). The CDR3, as DNA: TGTGCCAGCAGCTCACAACAGGGTTACACTGAAGCTTTCTTT. Protein product: CASSSQQGYTEAFF.

The V gene is TRBV9, the J gene TRBJ1-3; perhaps TRBD1 as D (5 bases). CDR1 and CDR2 (germline): SGDLS, YYNGEE. The CDR3 has 14 residues. Trimming cost V 3 bases and J 0 bases, with 7 bases left between them. The CDR3, as DNA: TGTGCCAGCAGCGAGACAGTCTCTGGAAACACCATATATTTT. This translates into CASSETVSGNTIYF. Full variable domain (missing parts from reference TRBV9 and TRBJ1-3): DSGVTQTPKHLITATGQRVTLRCSPRSGDLSVYWYQQSLDQGLQFLIQYYNGEERAKGNILERFSAQQFPDLHSELNLSSLELGDSALYFCASSETVSGNTIYFGEGSWLTVV.